This T cell receptor beta chain comes out of a study of regulatory T cells in long-lasting Graves disease. Libraries of TCR beta came from iRepertoire HTBI primers plus Arm-PCR of CDR3 regions. Via MiXCR, TCRdb re-called the multiplex PCR reads, giving one row per CDR3 protein. The sample lists 390,000 or so distinct CDR3 sequences, less than 30% seen once, with 25% to 30% in the top ten. This clonotype was counted ten times or more. The CDR3 is 12 amino acids. The V segment lost 0 bases and the J segment 7 bases; nucleotides outside the gene matches: 1. Germline CDR1 SGHRS, CDR2 YFSETQ. The sample's time point: persistent/refractory GD, antithyroid drugs over 5 years with positive TRAb. Extracted RNA from PBMCs served as the source of the TCR library.

Here the sequenced sample was peripheral blood mononuclear cells (PBMCs), taken when the disease was refractory, from a patient treated with antithyroid drugs. The receptor comes from a woman in her 40s with Graves disease. V and J are TRBV5-1 and TRBJ2-7, with 7 bases identical to TRBD2. CDR3 protein: CASSLGLAEQYF. CDR3 DNA: TGCGCCAGCAGCTTGGGACTAGCTGAGCAGTACTTC.